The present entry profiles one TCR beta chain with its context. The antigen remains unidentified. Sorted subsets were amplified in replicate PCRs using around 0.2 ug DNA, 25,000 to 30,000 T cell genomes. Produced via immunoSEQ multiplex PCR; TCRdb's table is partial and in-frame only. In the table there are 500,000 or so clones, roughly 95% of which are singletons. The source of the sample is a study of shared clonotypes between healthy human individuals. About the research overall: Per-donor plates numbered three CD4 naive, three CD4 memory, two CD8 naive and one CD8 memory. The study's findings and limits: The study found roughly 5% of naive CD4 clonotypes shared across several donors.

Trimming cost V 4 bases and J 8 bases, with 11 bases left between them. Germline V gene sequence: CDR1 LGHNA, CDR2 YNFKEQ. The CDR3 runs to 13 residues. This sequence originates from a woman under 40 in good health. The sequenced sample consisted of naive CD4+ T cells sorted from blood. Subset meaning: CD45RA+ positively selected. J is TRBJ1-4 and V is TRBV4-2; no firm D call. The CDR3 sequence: CASSLPSGEKLFF. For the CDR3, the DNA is TGTGCCAGCAGCCTACCCTCGGGGGAAAAACTGTTTTTT.